Shown below are 26 T cell receptor beta chains from a single sample sequenced in a study of T cells in localized non-small cell lung cancer. Using immunoSEQ multiplex PCR, the repertoire was profiled, and TCRdb retains in-frame clones only, with some absent. Of tens of thousands of clones in the sample, 85% to 90% were seen once. Sequenced here: peripheral blood, sampled before any cancer treatment. Every receptor here comes from a man between 18 and 55 years old with stage I lung adenocarcinoma.

The rearrangement uses TRBV4-3 and TRBJ2-4; 9 bases are a match to TRBD2. The CDR3 sequence is 16 residues long. Trimming cost V 0 bases and J 6 bases; bases outside gene matches: 6. Germline V gene lookup returns CDR1 LGHNA and CDR2 YSLEER. For the CDR3, the DNA is TGCGCCAGCAGCCAAGATAAAGCGGGGGGAGGAAACATTCAGTACTTC. Amino acid sequence: CASSQDKAGGGNIQYF.

This sequence joins TRBV7-8 and TRBJ1-6; the D gene is possibly TRBD1 (6 bases). Trimming took 0 bases from V and 1 from J, leaving 10 bases between them. The CDR3 runs to 17 residues. CDR1 is SGHVS and CDR2 is FQNEAQ in the germline V gene. The CDR3 sequence: CASSLAGAGSYNSPLHF. The DNA of the CDR3 is TGTGCCAGCAGCTTAGCGGGGGCAGGATCCTATAATTCACCCCTCCACTTT.

The V and J genes are TRBV28 and TRBJ2-5, with D tentatively TRBD1 or TRBD2 (5 bases each). The V and J ends lost 9 bases and 13 bases respectively, with 12 bases between them. The CDR3 extends over 9 amino acids. CDR1 is MDHEN and CDR2 is SYDVKM in the germline V gene. This CDR3 is CARERGVYF. The CDR3 DNA is TGTGCCAGGGAGAGAGGGGTGTACTTC.

Points on this clone: A read error may produce the germline difference seen at one junction end. V gene TRBV6-1 combines with J gene TRBJ1-2, with TRBD1 matching over 7 bases. Germline V gene data show CDR1 as MNHNS and CDR2 as SASEGT. The CDR3 consists of 12 residues. The CDR3 reads CASSELGTAESF. The CDR3 DNA is TGTGCCAGCAGTGAACTCGGGACAGCGGAAAGCTTC.

This sequence joins TRBV7-7 and TRBJ2-5; a weak D match, TRBD1 (6 bases). The CDR3 sequence is 15 residues long. Germline V gene lookup returns CDR1 SSHAT and CDR2 FNYEAQ (reference sequence). V gave up 5 bases and J gave up 2 bases, with 15 bases separating them. The CDR3 DNA follows: TGTGCCAGCAGCGACGGGACAAACTCTCAAGAGACCCAGTACTTC. Translated, it gives CASSDGTNSQETQYF.

V usage is TRBV19 and J usage is TRBJ1-2, with D maybe TRBD1 (6 bases). Deletions cut 10 bases from V and 8 bases from J, with 26 bases between. Looked up from germline, CDR1 is LNHDA and CDR2 is SQIVND (reference sequence). CDR3 length: 15 amino acids. The CDR3 region is CATRFRDTRTGGYTF. Here the CDR3 DNA reads TGTGCCACCAGGTTCCGGGACACACGAACGGGAGGCTACACCTTC.

V gene TRBV6-6 combines with J gene TRBJ2-3; tentative D call: TRBD2 (6 bases). Trimming took off 2 bases at V and 3 bases at J, with 15 bases between the two ends. Per germline, CDR1 MNHNY and CDR2 SVGAGI (reference sequence). The CDR3 is 16 amino acids. CDR3 DNA sequence: TGTGCCAGCAGTTACCCTCGGGGAGGTGTAACAGATACGCAGTATTTT. As protein: CASSYPRGGVTDTQYF.

The chain uses TRBV5-1 and TRBJ2-3; the D gene is possibly TRBD1 (6 bases). The CDR3 is 13 residues long. Germline V lookup: CDR1 SGHRS, CDR2 YFSETQ. With 5 bases removed from V and 8 bases from J, the gap between germline ends came to 15 bases. The CDR3 bases are TGCGCCAGCAGTCGTTCTGAACAGGGTACGCAGTATTTT. This encodes CASSRSEQGTQYF.

The CDR3 DNA reads TGTGCCAGCAGTTCATCGGACAGGGGCTATGGCTACACCTTC. It translates to CASSSSDRGYGYTF. This chain uses TRBV27 with TRBJ1-2; 9 nucleotides align to TRBD1. The V gene end was trimmed by 4 bases and the J gene end by 4 bases; junction bases not matched to a gene: 4. Germline CDR1 reads MNHEY; CDR2 reads SMNVEV (reference sequence). The CDR3 spans 14 residues.

The chain recombines TRBV19 with TRBJ2-5; perhaps TRBD2 as D (5 bases). The CDR3 is made up of 15 amino acids. The V gene's germline CDR1 is LNHDA and CDR2 SQIVND (reference sequence). The V gene lost 6 bases and the J gene lost 0 bases, with 14 bases spanning the gap. This CDR3 reads CASSVAGGYQETQYF. The CDR3 DNA is TGTGCCAGTAGCGTGGCAGGCGGGTACCAAGAGACCCAGTACTTC.

The chain has TRBV5-5 and TRBJ2-1, with a weak D call TRBD2 (5 bases). CDR3 length equals 16 residues. CDR1 and CDR2 (germline): SGHKS, YYEKEE (reference sequence). Trimming stripped 1 base from V and 3 bases from J, with 14 bases between. CDR3 sequence (DNA): TGTGCCAGCAGCTTGAACAACGGGATAAGCTACAATGAGCAGTTCTTC. Translated: CASSLNNGISYNEQFF.

The chain joins TRBV9 to TRBJ1-2, with 7 bases fitting TRBD1. This CDR3 region has 12 residues. V lost 0 bases and J lost 7; bases outside the gene matches: 0. The germline gives CDR1 SGDLS, CDR2 YYNGEE. DNA of the CDR3: TGTGCCAGCAGCGTAGCAGGGGGTGGCTACACCTTC. This gives the protein CASSVAGGGYTF.

This sequence joins TRBV7-6 and TRBJ2-7; 7 positions match TRBD1. This CDR3 has 17 amino acids. The V gene's germline CDR1 is SGHVS and CDR2 FNYEAQ. The V gene end was trimmed by 5 bases and the J gene end by 1 base; junction bases not matched to a gene: 14. CDR3 nucleotide sequence: TGTGCCAGCAGCACTTCTAAGACAGGGTCTGTGTCCTACGAGCAGTACTTC. Protein product: CASSTSKTGSVSYEQYF. The full variable domain, in which reference TRBV7-6 and TRBJ2-7 provide the parts outside the CDR3, is GAGVSQSPRYKVTKRGQDVALRCDPISGHVSLYWYRQALGQGPEFLTYFNYEAQQDKSGLPNDRFSAERPEGSISTLTIQRTEQRDSAMYRCASSTSKTGSVSYEQYFGPGTRLTVT.

V and J are TRBV4-1 and TRBJ1-5, with TRBD1 as a possible D gene (5 bases). CDR3 length: 16 amino acids. With 0 bases removed from V and 4 bases from J, the gap between germline ends came to 13 bases. Germline V gene lookup returns CDR1 MGHRA and CDR2 YSYEKL. CDR3: CASSQEGGEGNQPQHF. As DNA, the CDR3 is TGCGCCAGCAGCCAAGAGGGGGGGGAAGGGAATCAGCCCCAGCATTTT.

V is TRBV19 and J is TRBJ1-5, with 8 positions matching TRBD1. The V segment lost 2 bases and the J segment 5 bases; nucleotides outside the gene matches: 8. Germline loops: CDR1 LNHDA, CDR2 SQIVND (reference sequence). This CDR3 region has 16 residues. CDR3 loop: CASSIPGGRGDQPQHF. CDR3 DNA: TGTGCCAGTAGTATACCAGGGGGCCGAGGGGATCAGCCCCAGCATTTT.

This chain links TRBV11-3 with TRBJ2-2, with D maybe TRBD1 (6 bases). Trimming took off 5 bases at V and 4 bases at J, with 14 bases between the two ends. The CDR3 has 15 amino acids. Looked up from germline, CDR1 is SGHNT and CDR2 is YENEEA. The CDR3 DNA sequence: TGTGCCAGCAGCGGAACAGGGCCTCTCACCGGGGAGCTGTTTTTT. Translation: CASSGTGPLTGELFF.

As concerns this clone: The sample holds other DNA sequences that translate to the same CDR3. The gene calls are TRBV18 and TRBJ2-7, with TRBD1 matching over 7 bases. The CDR3 spans 14 residues. In germline, CDR1 is KGHSH, CDR2 LQKENI. Germline trimming cut 0 bases from V and 2 bases from J; bases unmatched to any gene: 1. CDR3 nucleotides: TGTGCCAGCTCACCACCGGACAGGCCCTACGAGCAGTACTTC. Its protein product is CASSPPDRPYEQYF. Full variable domain (missing parts from reference TRBV18 and TRBJ2-7): NAGVMQNPRHLVRRRGQEARLRCSPMKGHSHVYWYRQLPEEGLKFMVYLQKENIIDESGMPKERFSAEFPKEGPSILRIQQVVRGDSAAYFCASSPPDRPYEQYFGPGTRLTVT.

The genes are TRBV5-4 and TRBJ2-1, with D possibly being TRBD2 (6 bases). From germline, CDR1 is SGHNT and CDR2 YYREEE (reference sequence). Trimming left V 0 bases short and J 5 bases short, with 12 bases between. The CDR3 totals 15 residues. The CDR3 reads CASSLGGLADNEQFF. In DNA, the CDR3 is TGTGCCAGCAGCTTGGGGGGACTGGCAGACAATGAGCAGTTCTTC.

The rearrangement joins TRBV5-4 to TRBJ1-1, with no clear D. Germline assignment: CDR1 SGHNT and CDR2 YYREEE (reference sequence). Trimming removed 3 bases from V and 2 bases from J, with 11 bases in between. The CDR3 covers 14 residues. CDR3 protein: CASSSWAGNTEAFF. The DNA for the CDR3 is TGTGCCAGCAGCTCTTGGGCGGGAAACACTGAAGCTTTCTTT. Full variable domain (missing parts from reference TRBV5-4 and TRBJ1-1): ETGVTQSPTHLIKTRGQQVTLRCSSQSGHNTVSWYQQALGQGPQFIFQYYREEENGRGNFPPRFSGLQFPNYSSELNVNALELDDSALYLCASSSWAGNTEAFFGQGTRLTVV.

V gene TRBV5-1 combines with J gene TRBJ1-1; the D gene is possibly TRBD1 (6 bases). The CDR3 consists of 15 residues. V lost 4 bases to trimming and J lost 3 bases, with 16 bases between them. Germline V gene sequence: CDR1 SGHRS, CDR2 YFSETQ. In DNA form, the CDR3 reads TGCGCCAGCAGCGACCACAGGGTGGCGTACACTGAAGCTTTCTTT. Residues: CASSDHRVAYTEAFF.

The rearrangement uses TRBV7-2 and TRBJ1-1; D not resolved. V lost 3 bases and J 0 bases, leaving 5 bases between the germline ends. This CDR3 contains 13 residues. Germline V gene lookup returns CDR1 SGHTA and CDR2 FQGNSA. CDR3 residues: CASSFQLNTEAFF. The CDR3 nucleotides read TGTGCCAGCAGCTTTCAACTGAACACTGAAGCTTTCTTT.

This sequence joins TRBV5-1 and TRBJ2-5, with D uncertain. V was trimmed by 0 bases and J by 3 bases, leaving 6 bases between them. Germline V gives CDR1 SGHRS, CDR2 YFSETQ. CDR3 size: 13 residues. In nucleotides, the CDR3 is TGCGCCAGCAGCTTGGGTCCAGAAGAGACCCAGTACTTC. It codes for CASSLGPEETQYF.

V and J are TRBV6-1 and TRBJ2-4; D perhaps matches TRBD2 (5 bases). The germline V and J ends were trimmed by 4 bases and 3 bases, with 7 bases remaining between them. This CDR3 comprises 13 residues. The germline CDR1 and CDR2 sequences are MNHNS and SASEGT. In DNA, the CDR3 is TGTGCCAGCAGTGTCGGGGTCAAAAACATTCAGTACTTC. Translated, it gives CASSVGVKNIQYF.

V and J are TRBV15 and TRBJ1-3; D perhaps matches TRBD1 (6 bases). The CDR3 has 17 residues. Germline V gene sequence: CDR1 LNHNV, CDR2 YYDKDF (reference sequence). V lost 3 bases, J lost 0 bases, and 15 bases lay in between. In DNA form, the CDR3 reads TGTGCCACCAGCAGGAGAGGGGGGGCAGGCTCTGGAAACACCATATATTTT. It yields the protein CATSRRGGAGSGNTIYF.

This chain connects TRBV28 to TRBJ1-5; D is uncertain. The V end lost 2 bases, the J end lost 1 base, and 9 bases lay between the germline ends. Germline CDR1 reads MDHEN; CDR2 reads SYDVKM. The CDR3 contains 15 residues. This chain's CDR3 is CASSLSSVSNQPQHF. CDR3 nucleotides: TGTGCCAGCAGTTTAAGTTCGGTAAGCAATCAGCCCCAGCATTTT.

V and J are TRBV15 and TRBJ2-3; 11 bases map to TRBD2. V gave up 1 base and J gave up 6 bases; unmatched junction bases: 6. This CDR3 spans 16 amino acids. Germline V gives CDR1 LNHNV, CDR2 YYDKDF (reference sequence). CDR3 region: CATSRGLAGGRDTQYF. CDR3 nucleotides: TGTGCCACCAGCAGAGGTTTAGCGGGGGGGCGTGATACGCAGTATTTT.